One and the same sample provided the 19 T cell receptor beta chains below, sequenced in a study of T cell repertoires in cytomegalovirus infection. No antigen has been assigned to these receptors. TCRdb reprocessed the reads via MiXCR and lists one record per CDR3 protein. The sample carries about 500,000 distinct CDR3 sequences, around 30% recorded once. This sample comprised cultured PBMCs, obtained from culture after CMV antigen stimulation. These TCRs come from a human donor in good health (CMV status not recorded). Some clones in this sample may be carry-over from other donors' samples.

The V call is TRBV4-1, the J call TRBJ1-4, with TRBD1 matching over 7 bases. CDR1 is MGHRA and CDR2 is YSYEKL in the germline V gene. The CDR3 totals 15 residues. The junction had 14 bases not matched to a gene; V was cut back by 9 bases and J by 7 bases. CDR3 DNA: TGCGCCAGTAAGCAGTTGACAGGGCGGATTGAAAAACTGTTTTTT. This translates into CASKQLTGRIEKLFF.

V usage is TRBV6-5 and J usage is TRBJ1-2, with D uncertain. The germline V gene has CDR1 MNHEY and CDR2 SVGAGI. V lost 2 bases, J lost 4 bases, and 8 bases lay in between. This CDR3 is built from 13 residues. The CDR3 sequence: CASSYDFLYGYTF. CDR3 nucleotides: TGTGCCAGCAGTTACGATTTCCTCTATGGCTACACCTTC.

This clonotype was counted many times. J is TRBJ2-2 and V is TRBV7-2; D is unresolved. Between the trimmed V and J ends, which lost 5 bases and 6 bases, there was a span of 10 bases. The CDR3 is 13 amino acids. Germline V gene lookup returns CDR1 SGHTA and CDR2 FQGNSA. CDR3 residues: CASSALRAGELFF. CDR3 bases: TGTGCCAGCAGCGCTCTTCGTGCCGGGGAGCTGTTTTTT.

The chain recombines TRBV5-6 with TRBJ2-7, with TRBD1 matching over 8 bases. This CDR3 is 18 amino acids long. With 4 bases clipped from V and 3 bases from J, the junction kept 18 bases outside the gene matches. In germline, CDR1 is SGHDT, CDR2 YYEEEE. CDR3 sequence: CASSHQIDRDRRDYEQYV. For the CDR3, the DNA is TGTGCCAGCAGCCACCAAATAGACCGGGACAGGAGAGACTACGAGCAGTACGTC.

This clonotype was seen only a few times. V usage is TRBV6-2 or TRBV6-3 and J usage is TRBJ2-1, with D unresolved. Germline loops: CDR1 MNHEY, CDR2 SVGEGT. This CDR3 region has 12 residues. V dropped 6 bases and J dropped 10 bases, with 13 bases sitting between them. The CDR3 loop is CASRTPPREQFF. The CDR3 nucleotides are TGTGCCAGCAGGACCCCTCCTAGGGAGCAGTTCTTC.

The rearrangement joins TRBV4-3 to TRBJ1-1; possible D gene TRBD1, 6 bases. The germline V and J ends were trimmed by 3 bases and 4 bases, with 15 bases remaining between them. This CDR3 has 15 residues. In germline, CDR1 is LGHNA, CDR2 YSLEER. CDR3 amino acids: CASSQRGDTGTEAFF. CDR3 bases: TGCGCCAGCAGCCAGAGGGGGGACACGGGCACTGAAGCTTTCTTT.

This clonotype has just a few counts. V usage is TRBV19 and J usage is TRBJ2-3, with a tentative D call TRBD1 (7 bases). V lost 9 bases and J lost 5, with 21 bases in between. This CDR3 is 15 amino acids long. Germline values: CDR1 LNHDA, CDR2 SQIVND (reference sequence). The CDR3 spells CASPPEGARVDTQYF. The CDR3 bases are TGTGCCAGCCCGCCGGAGGGGGCGCGGGTAGATACGCAGTATTTT. The full variable domain, its missing parts supplied by reference TRBV19 and TRBJ2-3, is DGGITQSPKYLFRKEGQNVTLSCEQNLNHDAMYWYRQDPGQGLRLIYYSQIVNDFQKGDIAEGYSVSREKKESFPLTVTSAQKNPTAFYLCASPPEGARVDTQYFGPGTRLTVL.

The CDR3 sequence: CASSPLSGRGCGANGYTF. The CDR3 nucleotides are TGTGCCAGCAGCCCTCTATCGGGCAGGGGGTGTGGGGCGAATGGCTACACCTTC. The chain uses TRBV7-6 and TRBJ1-2; TRBD1 agrees at 7 bases. J lost 6 bases, V lost 5 bases, and 21 bases had no gene match. The CDR3 runs to 18 residues. The germline V gene has CDR1 SGHVS and CDR2 FNYEAQ.

The gene calls are TRBV28 and TRBJ1-1; D not resolved. In germline, CDR1 is MDHEN, CDR2 SYDVKM. This CDR3 is 14 amino acids long. Trimming removed 5 bases at V and 8 bases at J, with 18 bases between. The CDR3 DNA reads as TGTGCCAGCAGTCTAGGCGGGCCCGGCGGCGAAGCTTTCTTT. It yields the protein CASSLGGPGGEAFF.

V and J are TRBV5-6 and TRBJ2-3; the D gene is possibly TRBD1 (5 bases). V was cut by 1 base and J by 6 bases, with 12 bases left in between. This CDR3 has 14 amino acids. Germline CDR1 reads SGHDT; CDR2 reads YYEEEE. Written as DNA, the CDR3 is TGTGCCAGCAGCTTGTCCCAGGGTCCTGATACGCAGTATTTT. This encodes CASSLSQGPDTQYF.

The chain uses TRBV4-3 and TRBJ2-7; D not certain. This CDR3 has 12 residues. Between the trimmed V and J ends, which lost 4 bases and 3 bases, there was a span of 7 bases. Germline-derived CDR1 and CDR2 are LGHNA and YSLEER. CDR3: CASSRSIYEQYF. The CDR3 DNA sequence: TGCGCCAGCAGCCGATCCATCTACGAGCAGTACTTC.

This clonotype appeared a few times. The chain employs TRBV12-3 or TRBV12-4 and TRBJ1-5, with 9 bases that match TRBD1. V was pared by 6 bases and J by 6 bases, with 9 bases of the junction left unmatched. There are 15 residues in the CDR3. CDR3 loop: CASSPTTGGGQPQHF. In DNA, the CDR3 is TGTGCCAGCAGCCCTACAACAGGGGGCGGTCAGCCCCAGCATTTT.

The table lists this clonotype with a few counts. This sequence joins TRBV7-3 and TRBJ2-3, with D maybe TRBD2 (6 bases). The CDR3 has 16 residues. CDR1 is SGHTA, CDR2 FQGTGA, per germline. Deletions cut 4 bases from V and 4 bases from J, with 18 bases between. The CDR3 spells CASSSNRGGSADTQYF. The CDR3 DNA follows: TGTGCCAGCAGCTCTAATCGGGGAGGCTCCGCAGATACGCAGTATTTT.

The rearrangement joins TRBV20-1 to TRBJ2-3; 9 bases align to TRBD2. The trim removed 6 bases at V and 4 bases at J, leaving 11 bases unmatched. Germline V gene lookup returns CDR1 DFQATT and CDR2 SNEGSKA (reference sequence). CDR3 length equals 15 residues. The CDR3 loop is CSALLAGGPADTQYF. Written as DNA, the CDR3 is TGCAGTGCCTTATTGGCGGGAGGGCCCGCAGATACGCAGTATTTT.

The CDR3 here is CARITSGTENTHGNEQFF. The CDR3, as DNA: TGTGCCAGGATTACTAGCGGGACAGAAAACACCCACGGGAATGAGCAGTTCTTC. The chain combines TRBV6-6 with TRBJ2-1; 10 bases fit TRBD2. Germline loops: CDR1 MNHNY, CDR2 SVGAGI (reference sequence). V lost 9 bases to trimming and J lost 7 bases; unmatched junction nucleotides: 21. CDR3 length equals 18 residues.

The CDR3 DNA is TGTGCCAGCAGTTACCTTCCGGGGAGCTCCTACGAGCAGTACTTC. This sequence encodes CASSYLPGSSYEQYF. This chain joins TRBV6-2 or TRBV6-3 and TRBJ2-7, with a tentative D call TRBD2 (5 bases). The CDR3 covers 15 residues. The germline V and J ends were trimmed by 2 bases and 0 bases, with 11 bases remaining between them. Per germline, CDR1 MNHEY and CDR2 SVGEGT.

This sequence joins TRBV11-2 and TRBJ2-1; the match to TRBD1 covers 8 bases. The germline V gene has CDR1 SGHAT and CDR2 FQNNGV. CDR3 length equals 16 residues. The V segment lost 5 bases and the J segment 2 bases; nucleotides outside the gene matches: 8. Written as DNA, the CDR3 is TGTGCCAGCAGCGCACAGGGGGGCGGGGCCTACAATGAGCAGTTCTTC. It translates to CASSAQGGGAYNEQFF.

In this sample, this clonotype turned up a few times. The chain recombines TRBV7-9 with TRBJ2-7, with 7 bases identical to TRBD1. There are 15 residues in the CDR3. Trimming took 5 bases from V and 2 from J; bases not matched to a gene: 9. Germline-derived CDR1 and CDR2 are SEHNR and FQNEAQ (reference sequence). Here the CDR3 DNA reads TGTGCCAGCAGCCTAAGACAGGGAGTTCCCTACGAGCAGTACTTC. Its translation: CASSLRQGVPYEQYF.

By share of the sample, this clonotype is medium-sized. V usage is TRBV7-2 and J usage is TRBJ1-2; D remains ambiguous. Germline V CDR1 and CDR2: SGHTA, FQGNSA. This CDR3 comprises 15 residues. The V end lost 1 base, the J end lost 4 bases, and 13 bases lay between the germline ends. In DNA form, the CDR3 reads TGTGCCAGCAGCTTAGGCGATGGACCCGTCTATGGCTACACCTTC. Protein sequence: CASSLGDGPVYGYTF.